The T cell receptor beta chain described here comes from a study of blood T cell repertoires in COVID-19. Clinical histories supplied by participants themselves formed the basis of cohort assignment. How the authors handled the data: For nucleated cells, counts were estimated from reference gene primer amplification. Sequenced by immunoSEQ multiplex PCR; TCRdb stores in-frame clones only, minus some. V and J calls plus clone size are reproduced from that table; the DNA served to infer D and trimming. This table has more than 300,000 clones, around 90% appearing once. The V gene's germline CDR1 is MNHNS and CDR2 SASEGT. V gave up 3 bases and J gave up 7 bases, with 13 bases separating them. The CDR3 consists of 15 residues.

The TCR comes from a woman aged 25-40 years who had recovered from COVID-19. Sequencing input: PBMCs or T cells enriched from blood (not recorded which). This chain joins TRBV6-1 and TRBJ1-6; a possible D gene is TRBD1 (5 bases). The CDR3 DNA reads as TGTGCCAGCAGTGATTCAGGGATGAACAATTCACCCCTCCACTTT. Its protein is CASSDSGMNNSPLHF.